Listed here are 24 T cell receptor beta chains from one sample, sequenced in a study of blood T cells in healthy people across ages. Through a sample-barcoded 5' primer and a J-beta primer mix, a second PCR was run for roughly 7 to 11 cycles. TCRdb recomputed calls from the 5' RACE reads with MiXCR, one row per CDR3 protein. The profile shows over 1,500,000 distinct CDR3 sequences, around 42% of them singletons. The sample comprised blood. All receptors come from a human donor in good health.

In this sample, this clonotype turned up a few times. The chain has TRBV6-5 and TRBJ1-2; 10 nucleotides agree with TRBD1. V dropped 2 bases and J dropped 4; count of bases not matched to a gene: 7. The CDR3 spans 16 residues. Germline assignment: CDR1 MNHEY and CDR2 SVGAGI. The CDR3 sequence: CASSYGDRGFFYGYTF. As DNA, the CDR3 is TGTGCCAGCAGTTACGGGGACAGGGGATTCTTCTATGGCTACACCTTC.

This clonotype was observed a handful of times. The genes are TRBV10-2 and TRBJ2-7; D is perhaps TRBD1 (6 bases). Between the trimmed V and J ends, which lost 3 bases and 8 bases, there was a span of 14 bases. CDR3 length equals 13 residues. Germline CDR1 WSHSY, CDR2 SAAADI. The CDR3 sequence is CASSESTGGKQYF. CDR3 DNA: TGCGCCAGCAGTGAATCGACAGGTGGAAAGCAGTACTTC.

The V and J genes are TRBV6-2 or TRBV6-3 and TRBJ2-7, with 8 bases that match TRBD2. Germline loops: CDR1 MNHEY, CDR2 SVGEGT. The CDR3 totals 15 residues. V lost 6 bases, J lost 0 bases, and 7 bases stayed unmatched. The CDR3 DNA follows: TGTGCCAGCAGGGTAGCGGGGCACGACTCCTACGAGCAGTACTTC. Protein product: CASRVAGHDSYEQYF.

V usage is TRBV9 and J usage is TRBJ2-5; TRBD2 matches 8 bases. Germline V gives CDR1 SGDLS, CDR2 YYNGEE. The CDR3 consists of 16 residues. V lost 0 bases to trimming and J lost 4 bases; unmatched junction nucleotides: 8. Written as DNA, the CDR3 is TGTGCCAGCAGCGTAGCTGATCGGGGGGGAAGAGAGACCCAGTACTTC. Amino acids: CASSVADRGGRETQYF.

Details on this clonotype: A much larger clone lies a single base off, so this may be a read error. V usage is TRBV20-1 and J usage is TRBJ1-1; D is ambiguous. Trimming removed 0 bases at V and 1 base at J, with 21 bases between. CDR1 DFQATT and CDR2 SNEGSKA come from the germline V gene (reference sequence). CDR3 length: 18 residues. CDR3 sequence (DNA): TGCAGTGCTAGAGATCTTTTCGACTATCTTCGGAGGAACACTGAAGCTTTCTTT. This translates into CSARDLFDYLRRNTEAFF.

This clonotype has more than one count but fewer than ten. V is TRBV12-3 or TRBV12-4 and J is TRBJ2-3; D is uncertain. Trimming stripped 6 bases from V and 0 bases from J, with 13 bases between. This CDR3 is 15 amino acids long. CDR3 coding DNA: TGTGCCAGCAGACCCAGTGGCAGGAGCACAGATACGCAGTATTTT. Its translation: CASRPSGRSTDTQYF.

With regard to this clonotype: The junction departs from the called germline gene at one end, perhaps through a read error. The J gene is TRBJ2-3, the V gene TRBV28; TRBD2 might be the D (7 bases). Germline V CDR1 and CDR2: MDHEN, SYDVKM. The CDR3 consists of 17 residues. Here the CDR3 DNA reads TGTGTCAGCAGTATCCCCTCCGGGGGGCCATTGATAGATACGCAGTATTTT. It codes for CVSSIPSGGPLIDTQYF.

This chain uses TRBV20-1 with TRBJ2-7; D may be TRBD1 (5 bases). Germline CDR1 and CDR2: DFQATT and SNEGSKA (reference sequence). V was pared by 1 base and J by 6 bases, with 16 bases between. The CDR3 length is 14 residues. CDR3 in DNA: TGCAGTGCTAGAGTTCTAGGGGTACTGGGCGAGCAGTACTTC. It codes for CSARVLGVLGEQYF.

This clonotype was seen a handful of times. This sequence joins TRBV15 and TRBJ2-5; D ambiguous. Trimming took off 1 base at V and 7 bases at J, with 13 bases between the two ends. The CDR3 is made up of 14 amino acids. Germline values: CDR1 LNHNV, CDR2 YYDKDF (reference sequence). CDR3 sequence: CATSRAARRGTQYF. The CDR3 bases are TGTGCCACCAGCAGAGCTGCGCGACGAGGGACCCAGTACTTC.

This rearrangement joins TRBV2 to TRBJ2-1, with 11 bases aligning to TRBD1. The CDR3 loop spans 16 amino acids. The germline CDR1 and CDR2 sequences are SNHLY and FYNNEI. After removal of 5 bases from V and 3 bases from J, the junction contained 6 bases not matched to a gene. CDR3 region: CASSRPGQGGYNEQFF. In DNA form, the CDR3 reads TGTGCCAGCAGTAGGCCGGGACAGGGGGGCTACAATGAGCAGTTCTTC.

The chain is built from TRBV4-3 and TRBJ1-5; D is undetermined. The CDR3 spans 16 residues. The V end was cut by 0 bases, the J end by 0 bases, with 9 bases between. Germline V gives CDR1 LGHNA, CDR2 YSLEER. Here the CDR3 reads CASSQDLGFSNQPQHF. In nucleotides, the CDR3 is TGCGCCAGCAGCCAAGATCTAGGGTTTAGCAATCAGCCCCAGCATTTT.

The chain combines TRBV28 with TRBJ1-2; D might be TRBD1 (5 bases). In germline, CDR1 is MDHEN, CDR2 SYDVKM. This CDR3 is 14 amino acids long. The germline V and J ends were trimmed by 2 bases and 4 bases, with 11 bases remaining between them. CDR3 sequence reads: CASSLGAGPYGYTF. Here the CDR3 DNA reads TGTGCCAGCAGTTTAGGGGCAGGACCCTATGGCTACACCTTC.

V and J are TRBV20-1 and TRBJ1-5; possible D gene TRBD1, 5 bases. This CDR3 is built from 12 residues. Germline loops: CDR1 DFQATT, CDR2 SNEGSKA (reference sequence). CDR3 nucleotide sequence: TGCAGCGCCACGGGGCATCATCAGCCCCAGCATTTT. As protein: CSATGHHQPQHF.

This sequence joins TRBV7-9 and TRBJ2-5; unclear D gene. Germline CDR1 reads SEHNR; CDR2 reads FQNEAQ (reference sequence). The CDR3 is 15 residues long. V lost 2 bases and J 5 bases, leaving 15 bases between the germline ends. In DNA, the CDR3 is TGTGCCAGCAGCTTACTAGGCAGCCTGGAGGAGACCCAGTACTTC. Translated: CASSLLGSLEETQYF.

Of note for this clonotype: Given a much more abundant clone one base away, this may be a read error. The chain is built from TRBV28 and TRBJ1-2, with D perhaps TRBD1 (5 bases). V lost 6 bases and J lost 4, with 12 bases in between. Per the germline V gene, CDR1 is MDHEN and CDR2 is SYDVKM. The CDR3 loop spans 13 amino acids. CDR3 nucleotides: TGTGCCAGCAGAGGGACGCCTACCTATGGCTACACCTTC. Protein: CASRGTPTYGYTF.

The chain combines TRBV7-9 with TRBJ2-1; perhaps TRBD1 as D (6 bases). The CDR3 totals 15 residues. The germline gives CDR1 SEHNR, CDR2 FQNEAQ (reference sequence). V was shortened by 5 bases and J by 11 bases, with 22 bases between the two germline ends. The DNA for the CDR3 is TGTGCCAGCAGCCCGGGGACAAGGGGAGTTGATAAGCAGTTCTTC. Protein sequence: CASSPGTRGVDKQFF.

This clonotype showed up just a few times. The CDR3: CASSFRTVSGYTF. CDR3 coding DNA: TGTGCCAGCAGTTTTCGGACAGTCTCTGGCTACACCTTC. The chain is built from TRBV12-3 or TRBV12-4 and TRBJ1-2, with D possibly being TRBD1 (6 bases). Deletions cut 3 bases from V and 7 bases from J, with 12 bases between. CDR3 length: 13 amino acids.

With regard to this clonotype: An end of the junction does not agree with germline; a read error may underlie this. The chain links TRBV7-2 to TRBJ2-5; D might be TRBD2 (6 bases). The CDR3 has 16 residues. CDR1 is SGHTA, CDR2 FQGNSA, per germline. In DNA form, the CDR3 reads TGTGCCAGCAACTTAGCGCTACTAGCATACCAAGAGACCCAGTACTTC. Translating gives CASNLALLAYQETQYF. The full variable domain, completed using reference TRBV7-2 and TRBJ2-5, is GAGVSQSPSNKVTEKGKDVELRCDPISGHTALYWYRQSLGQGLEFLIYFQGNSAPDKSGLPSDRFSAERTGGSVSTLTIQRTQQEDSAVYLCASNLALLAYQETQYFGPGTRLLVL.

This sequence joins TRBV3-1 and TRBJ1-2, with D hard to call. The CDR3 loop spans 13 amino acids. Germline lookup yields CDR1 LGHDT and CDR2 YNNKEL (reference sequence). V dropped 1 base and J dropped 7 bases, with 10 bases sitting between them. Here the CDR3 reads CASSQGWVAGYTF. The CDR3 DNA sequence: TGTGCCAGCAGCCAAGGGTGGGTTGCTGGCTACACCTTC.

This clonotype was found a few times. This CDR3 is CASSLTRTGKNTEAFF. CDR3 nucleotide sequence: TGTGCCAGCAGCTTAACAAGGACAGGGAAGAACACTGAAGCTTTCTTT. The genes are TRBV7-3 and TRBJ1-1; the match to TRBD1 covers 8 bases. The CDR3 length is 16 residues. The V gene end was trimmed by 0 bases and the J gene end by 1 base; junction bases not matched to a gene: 4. Germline assignment: CDR1 SGHTA and CDR2 FQGTGA.

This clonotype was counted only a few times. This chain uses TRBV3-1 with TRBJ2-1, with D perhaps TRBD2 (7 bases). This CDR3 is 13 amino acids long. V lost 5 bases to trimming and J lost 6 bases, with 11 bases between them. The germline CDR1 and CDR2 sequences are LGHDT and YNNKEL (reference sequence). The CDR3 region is CASSGGAANEQFF. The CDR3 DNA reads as TGTGCCAGCAGCGGGGGGGCAGCCAATGAGCAGTTCTTC.

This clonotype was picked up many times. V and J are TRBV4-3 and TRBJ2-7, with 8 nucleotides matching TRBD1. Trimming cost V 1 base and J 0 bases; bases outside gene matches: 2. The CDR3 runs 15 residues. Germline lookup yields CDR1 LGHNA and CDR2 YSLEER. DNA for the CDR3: TGCGCCAGCAGCCAAGGGACAGGGCTCTCCTACGAGCAGTACTTC. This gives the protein CASSQGTGLSYEQYF.

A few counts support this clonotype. This chain's CDR3 is CATSRGDGLYYEQYF. The CDR3 DNA follows: TGTGCCACCAGCAGAGGGGACGGTTTATACTACGAGCAGTACTTC. This chain joins TRBV15 and TRBJ2-7, with D perhaps being TRBD1 or TRBD2 (5 bases each). V was trimmed by 1 base and J by 3 bases, leaving 13 bases between them. Germline CDR1 is LNHNV and CDR2 is YYDKDF (reference sequence). The CDR3 has 15 residues.

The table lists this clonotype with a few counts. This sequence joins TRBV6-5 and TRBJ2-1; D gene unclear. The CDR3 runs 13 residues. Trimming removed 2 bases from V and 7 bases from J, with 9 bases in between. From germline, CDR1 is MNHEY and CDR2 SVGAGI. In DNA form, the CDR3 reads TGTGCCAGCAGTTACCCTATCGGGAATGAGCAGTTCTTC. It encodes CASSYPIGNEQFF.